A single sample gave rise to the 3 T cell receptor beta chains below, sequenced in a study of early T cells in non-severe SARS-CoV-2 infection. TCRdb re-analysed the 5' RACE reads in MiXCR, keeping a single row per CDR3 protein. Of approximately 56,000 distinct CDR3 sequences detected, around 8.4% appear once; the ten largest clones hold 4% to 5%. The sequenced sample was whole blood. The receptors here all came from an adult who was a healthcare worker with PCR-confirmed SARS-CoV-2 infection or an uninfected control (not recorded which).

The chain uses TRBV6-5 and TRBJ2-1; D is uncertain. CDR1 MNHEY and CDR2 SVGAGI come from the germline V gene. V was cut by 5 bases and J by 9 bases, with 11 bases left in between. The length of the CDR3 is 12 residues. The chain's CDR3 is CASSRPASEQFF. The DNA for the CDR3 is TGTGCCAGCAGTCGTCCTGCTAGTGAGCAGTTCTTC.

This clonotype was observed many times. The chain employs TRBV20-1 and TRBJ2-2; D not certain. The germline V gene has CDR1 DFQATT and CDR2 SNEGSKA (reference sequence). CDR3 length equals 12 residues. Trimming took 3 bases from V and 5 from J, leaving 7 bases between them. The CDR3 is CSASYGTGELFF. Here the CDR3 DNA reads TGCAGTGCTAGTTATGGAACCGGGGAGCTGTTTTTT.

This clonotype was detected many times. The CDR3 DNA sequence: TGTGCCAGCAGCTTTTTTGTTTCCCAGGGGGCGAGAGGGGATGGCTACACCTTC. This encodes CASSFFVSQGARGDGYTF. J is TRBJ1-2 and V is TRBV7-8; 8 nucleotides match TRBD1. V lost 3 bases to trimming and J lost 6 bases; unmatched junction nucleotides: 18. This CDR3 is built from 18 residues. Germline CDR1 and CDR2: SGHVS and FQNEAQ.